The 13 T cell receptor beta chains reported below all come from one sample, sequenced in a study of shared clonotypes between healthy human individuals. The method was immunoSEQ multiplex PCR; TCRdb's version includes in-frame clones alone and lacks a portion of them. The sample holds 2 million to 2.5 million clones, under 97% seen once. Sequences were obtained from naive CD4+ T cells sorted from blood. The subset was: CD45RA+ positively selected. Receptor source: a man between 18 and 35 years old in good health.

The rearrangement links TRBV4-2 to TRBJ1-2, with 7 bases that match TRBD1. The germline V gene encodes CDR1 LGHNA and CDR2 YNFKEQ. CDR3 length equals 15 residues. Trimming took 5 bases from V and 6 from J; bases not matched to a gene: 12. The CDR3: CASSSTGTVKDGYTF. CDR3 DNA: TGTGCCAGCAGCTCAACGGGGACAGTCAAGGATGGCTACACCTTC.

The chain employs TRBV6-5 and TRBJ1-3, with D hard to call. Germline assignment: CDR1 MNHEY and CDR2 SVGAGI. The ends were cut back, 5 bases at V and 0 bases at J, with 8 bases in the middle. The CDR3 is made up of 14 amino acids. The CDR3 is CASSNILSGNTIYF. In DNA form, the CDR3 reads TGTGCCAGCAGTAACATACTCTCTGGAAACACCATATATTTT.

The rearrangement joins TRBV30 to TRBJ1-5; TRBD1 aligns across 12 bases. Losses at the gene ends were 4 bases for V and 7 bases for J; bases not matched to a gene: 5. The length of the CDR3 is 14 residues. CDR1 GTSNPN and CDR2 SVGIG come from the germline V gene (reference sequence). The CDR3 coding sequence is TGTGCCTGGAAATCGGGGACAGGGGGCCAGCCCCAGCATTTT. Translating gives CAWKSGTGGQPQHF.

The chain carries TRBV28 and TRBJ1-5; a possible D gene is TRBD1 (6 bases). Between the trimmed V and J ends, which lost 8 bases and 9 bases, there was a span of 11 bases. The CDR3 extends over 11 amino acids. The germline gives CDR1 MDHEN, CDR2 SYDVKM. The CDR3 is CASSQGGPQHF. The CDR3 bases are TGTGCCAGCTCACAGGGTGGGCCCCAGCATTTT.

The CDR3 is CASSLGSGGSWDEQFF. The CDR3 coding sequence is TGCGCCAGCAGCTTGGGGAGCGGGGGCTCGTGGGATGAGCAGTTCTTC. The chain joins TRBV5-1 to TRBJ2-1; 8 nucleotides agree with TRBD2. Trimming at V came to 0 bases and at J to 8 bases, leaving 10 bases not matched to a gene. This CDR3 is 16 amino acids long. Looked up from germline, CDR1 is SGHRS and CDR2 is YFSETQ.

The genes are TRBV18 and TRBJ2-7; 7 bases map to TRBD1. CDR3 length equals 15 residues. Germline lookup yields CDR1 KGHSH and CDR2 LQKENI. V was clipped by 3 bases and J by 1 base; unmatched bases: 6. Here the CDR3 DNA reads TGTGCCAGCTCACCCGAGACAGGGATGTCCTACGAGCAGTACTTC. It translates to CASSPETGMSYEQYF. Combining the CDR3 with reference TRBV18 and TRBJ2-7 gives the whole variable domain NAGVMQNPRHLVRRRGQEARLRCSPMKGHSHVYWYRQLPEEGLKFMVYLQKENIIDESGMPKERFSAEFPKEGPSILRIQQVVRGDSAAYFCASSPETGMSYEQYFGPGTRLTVT.

The chain has TRBV30 and TRBJ1-2; D is perhaps TRBD1 (5 bases). The CDR3 has 16 residues. Germline-derived CDR1 and CDR2 are GTSNPN and SVGIG (reference sequence). Trimming pared 3 bases from V and 4 bases from J, leaving 21 bases between. In DNA, the CDR3 is TGTGCCTGGAGGCGATGGCAGGGAATCCCCATCTATGGCTACACCTTC. Protein: CAWRRWQGIPIYGYTF.

A few counts support this clone. The chain links TRBV2 to TRBJ1-2; D unclear. Germline CDR1 SNHLY, CDR2 FYNNEI. The CDR3 covers 11 residues. The ends were cut back, 7 bases at V and 1 base at J, with 4 bases in the middle. The CDR3 nucleotides are TGTGCCAGCAAACTTAACTATGGCTACACCTTC. It encodes CASKLNYGYTF.

The chain carries TRBV6-5 and TRBJ2-2; no clear D gene. There are 12 residues in the CDR3. Trimming stripped 10 bases from V and 1 base from J, with 7 bases between. Germline CDR1 and CDR2: MNHEY and SVGAGI. The CDR3 DNA sequence: TGTGCCACAAGAGGGAACACCGGGGAGCTGTTTTTT. Translating gives CATRGNTGELFF.

V usage is TRBV4-1 and J usage is TRBJ1-5; TRBD1 matches 7 bases. The CDR3 consists of 16 residues. Losses at the gene ends were 5 bases for V and 3 bases for J; bases not matched to a gene: 10. Per the germline V gene, CDR1 is MGHRA and CDR2 is YSYEKL. CDR3 sequence: CASSSYKGQLNQPQHF. CDR3 sequence (DNA): TGCGCCAGCAGCTCCTATAAGGGACAGCTCAATCAGCCCCAGCATTTT.

The chain couples TRBV30 to TRBJ2-5; D is undetermined. The CDR3 has 12 residues. Trimming cost V 3 bases and J 5 bases, with 10 bases left between them. The germline V gene has CDR1 GTSNPN and CDR2 SVGIG (reference sequence). CDR3 DNA: TGTGCCTGGAGCACAGTCCCCGAGACCCAGTACTTC. Its translation is CAWSTVPETQYF.

The V and J genes are TRBV15 and TRBJ2-7; no reliable D call. Germline CDR1 and CDR2: LNHNV and YYDKDF (reference sequence). The CDR3 is 15 residues long. Trimming shortened V by 2 bases and J by 1 base, and 12 bases separated the two germline ends. CDR3 amino acids: CATSRSSTESYEQYF. The CDR3 DNA follows: TGTGCCACCAGCAGAAGCAGTACTGAATCCTACGAGCAGTACTTC. Drawing the rest from reference TRBV15 and TRBJ2-7, the complete variable domain is DAMVIQNPRYQVTQFGKPVTLSCSQTLNHNVMYWYQQKSSQAPKLLFHYYDKDFNNEADTPDNFQSRRPNTSFCFLDIRSPGLGDTAMYLCATSRSSTESYEQYFGPGTRLTVT.

V is TRBV10-3 and J is TRBJ2-7; D gene unclear. Looked up from germline, CDR1 is ENHRY and CDR2 is SYGVKD. CDR3 length equals 13 residues. V was pared by 3 bases and J by 3 bases, with 9 bases between. CDR3 coding DNA: TGTGCCATCAGTGATACCGTGGGCTACGAGCAGTACTTC. Encoded protein: CAISDTVGYEQYF.